Each of the 17 T cell receptor beta chains below was sequenced from the same sample in a study of blood T cell repertoires in COVID-19 (dated by TCRdb to 2019 to 2021). Libraries were built with the immunoSEQ multiplex PCR assay. The clones in this table, taken by TCRdb from immuneACCESS, are in-frame only. Not every clone is retained; where verified, under half of the shortfall comes from an unresolved V gene, and the cause of the rest is unknown. This sample gives roughly 77,000 clones in total; about four fifths of them show up just once. The top ten constitute approximately 15% of the sample. Sequencing input: peripheral blood. Every receptor here comes from a man aged 55-75 years with COVID-19, enrolled during active disease.

The chain combines TRBV6-5 with TRBJ1-2; tentative D call: TRBD1 (6 bases). Germline loops: CDR1 MNHEY, CDR2 SVGAGI. With 5 bases removed from V and 8 bases from J, the gap between germline ends came to 15 bases. The CDR3 contains 13 residues. The CDR3 here is CASSTRGAFGYTF. The DNA of the CDR3 is TGTGCCAGCAGTACCCGGGGGGCGTTCGGCTACACCTTC.

V and J are TRBV5-1 and TRBJ2-3; 13 bases match TRBD2. The V gene's germline CDR1 is SGHRS and CDR2 YFSETQ. The CDR3 contains 17 residues. J gave up 0 bases and V 8 bases, and 9 bases lay outside the gene matches. DNA for the CDR3: TGCGCCAGTAGGACTAGCGGGAGACCAACTAGCACAGATACGCAGTATTTT. This codes for CASRTSGRPTSTDTQYF.

This rearrangement joins TRBV2 to TRBJ1-5; tentative D call: TRBD1 (5 bases). Germline CDR1 is SNHLY and CDR2 is FYNNEI. The CDR3 spans 14 residues. V was pared by 10 bases and J by 6 bases, with 19 bases between. The CDR3 loop is CATKKGVSSQPQHF. DNA for the CDR3: TGTGCCACTAAAAAAGGGGTTAGTAGTCAGCCCCAGCATTTT. Filled out from reference TRBV2 and TRBJ1-5, the complete variable domain reads EPEVTQTPSHQVTQMGQEVILRCVPISNHLYFYWYRQILGQKVEFLVSFYNNEISEKSEIFDDQFSVERPDGSNFTLKIRSTKLEDSAMYFCATKKGVSSQPQHFGDGTRLSIL.

The V gene is TRBV5-1, the J gene TRBJ2-5; TRBD2 aligns across 10 bases. Unmatched junction bases numbered 12, after V lost 0 bases and J lost 4 bases. CDR1 is SGHRS and CDR2 is YFSETQ in the germline V gene. CDR3 length equals 18 residues. The CDR3 coding sequence is TGCGCCAGCAGCTTGGGGTCTAGCGGGAGCACATCGGGAGAGACCCAGTACTTC. This translates into CASSLGSSGSTSGETQYF.

The gene calls are TRBV12-5 and TRBJ1-5, with D uncertain. This CDR3 has 12 amino acids. Between the trimmed V and J ends, which lost 5 bases and 4 bases, there was a span of 6 bases. CDR1 and CDR2 from the germline V gene are LGHNT and FRNRAP. CDR3 sequence: CASGQANQPQHF. DNA of the CDR3: TGTGCTAGTGGTCAAGCGAATCAGCCCCAGCATTTT.

This rearrangement joins TRBV18 to TRBJ2-3, with 10 bases fitting TRBD1. CDR1 KGHSH and CDR2 LQKENI come from the germline V gene. This CDR3 region has 16 residues. V was pared by 1 base and J by 1 base, with 2 bases of the junction left unmatched. The CDR3 bases are TGTGCCAGCTCACCACTCGGGACAGGGGGCACAGATACGCAGTATTTT. This codes for CASSPLGTGGTDTQYF.

This clone turned up a few times. The CDR3 protein is CASSGRGSEQFF. In DNA, the CDR3 is TGTGCCAGCAGCGGGAGGGGGAGTGAGCAGTTCTTC. The chain couples TRBV7-9 to TRBJ2-1, with a possible D match to TRBD2 (7 bases). V lost 5 bases and J 9 bases, leaving 11 bases between the germline ends. Germline V gives CDR1 SEHNR, CDR2 FQNEAQ (reference sequence). The CDR3 spans 12 residues.

The genes are TRBV5-1 and TRBJ2-2; 10 nucleotides line up with TRBD2. CDR1 and CDR2 (germline): SGHRS, YFSETQ. V lost 4 bases to trimming and J lost 6 bases; unmatched junction nucleotides: 12. The CDR3 is made up of 17 amino acids. CDR3 DNA: TGCGCCAGCAGCCCCTCAGAGGTAGCGGGGGGCCCCGGGGAGCTGTTTTTT. As protein: CASSPSEVAGGPGELFF.

The rearrangement uses TRBV5-1 and TRBJ2-2; 12 bases fit TRBD2. Germline V gives CDR1 SGHRS, CDR2 YFSETQ. With V trimmed by 4 bases and J by 10 bases, 8 bases remained unmatched. The CDR3 spans 15 residues. CDR3 amino acids: CASSNRLAGVAELFF. The CDR3 DNA follows: TGCGCCAGCAGCAATCGACTAGCGGGAGTAGCGGAGCTGTTTTTT.

The J gene is TRBJ2-5, the V gene TRBV6-4; TRBD2 matches at 8 bases. The junction had 8 bases not matched to a gene; V was cut back by 2 bases and J by 0 bases. The V gene's germline CDR1 is MRHNA and CDR2 SNTAGT. CDR3 length: 17 amino acids. In nucleotides, the CDR3 is TGTGCCAGCAGTGACCCTCTGCGGGGGGCCGACCAAGAGACCCAGTACTTC. Amino acid sequence: CASSDPLRGADQETQYF.

The CDR3 sequence: CSAPTGIHWYF. The CDR3 coding sequence is TGCAGTGCTCCGACAGGCATTCACTGGTATTTT. V usage is TRBV20-1 and J usage is TRBJ2-3, with D maybe TRBD1 (6 bases). The germline V and J ends were trimmed by 5 bases and 14 bases, with 17 bases remaining between them. There are 11 residues in the CDR3. Germline CDR1 reads DFQATT; CDR2 reads SNEGSKA (reference sequence).

V is TRBV4-1 and J is TRBJ1-4; D remains unclear. CDR3 size: 13 residues. V shed 4 bases and J shed 6 bases, with 9 bases lying between them. The V gene's germline CDR1 is MGHRA and CDR2 YSYEKL. The CDR3 loop is CASSPYIYEKLFF. The CDR3, as DNA: TGCGCCAGCAGCCCCTATATATATGAAAAACTGTTTTTT.

In DNA form, the CDR3 reads TGTGCCAGCAGAGCGTCGGCAAGTGGTCAGCCCCAGCATTTT. It encodes CASRASASGQPQHF. The rearrangement links TRBV2 to TRBJ1-5; D remains unclear. Trimming cost V 6 bases and J 6 bases, with 15 bases left between them. Germline V gene sequence: CDR1 SNHLY, CDR2 FYNNEI. This CDR3 is 14 amino acids long. The variable domain in full, with the rest retrieved from reference TRBV2 and TRBJ1-5, is EPEVTQTPSHQVTQMGQEVILRCVPISNHLYFYWYRQILGQKVEFLVSFYNNEISEKSEIFDDQFSVERPDGSNFTLKIRSTKLEDSAMYFCASRASASGQPQHFGDGTRLSIL.

The chain links TRBV6-5 to TRBJ2-1; 8 nucleotides line up with TRBD2. V lost 7 bases, J lost 7 bases, and 12 bases stayed unmatched. The CDR3 runs to 15 residues. Germline-derived CDR1 and CDR2 are MNHEY and SVGAGI. CDR3 amino acids: CASIIAGTSRNEQFF. The CDR3 DNA is TGTGCCAGCATCATAGCCGGGACTAGTAGGAATGAGCAGTTCTTC.

V usage is TRBV10-2 and J usage is TRBJ2-7; 9 bases agree with TRBD1. This CDR3 has 15 residues. J lost 5 bases, V lost 3 bases, and 8 bases had no gene match. Germline loops: CDR1 WSHSY, CDR2 SAAADI. As DNA, the CDR3 is TGCGCCAGCAGTGATTCGGACAGGGGACTCGACGAGCAGTACTTC. Its protein product is CASSDSDRGLDEQYF.

The chain couples TRBV11-2 to TRBJ1-1; D is uncertain. The CDR3 is 13 amino acids. Trimming removed 0 bases at V and 1 base at J, with 3 bases between. Looked up from germline, CDR1 is SGHAT and CDR2 is FQNNGV. Here the CDR3 reads CASSLDWNTEAFF. The CDR3 DNA reads TGTGCCAGCAGCTTAGACTGGAACACTGAAGCTTTCTTT.

The rearrangement uses TRBV10-2 and TRBJ1-2, with a weak D call TRBD1 (5 bases). The CDR3 is made up of 16 amino acids. V lost 3 bases and J 4 bases, leaving 18 bases between the germline ends. Germline CDR1 is WSHSY and CDR2 is SAAADI. The CDR3 region has the DNA TGCGCCAGCAGTGATCATCTCAGGGTGGGTTCCTATGGCTACACCTTC. This encodes CASSDHLRVGSYGYTF.